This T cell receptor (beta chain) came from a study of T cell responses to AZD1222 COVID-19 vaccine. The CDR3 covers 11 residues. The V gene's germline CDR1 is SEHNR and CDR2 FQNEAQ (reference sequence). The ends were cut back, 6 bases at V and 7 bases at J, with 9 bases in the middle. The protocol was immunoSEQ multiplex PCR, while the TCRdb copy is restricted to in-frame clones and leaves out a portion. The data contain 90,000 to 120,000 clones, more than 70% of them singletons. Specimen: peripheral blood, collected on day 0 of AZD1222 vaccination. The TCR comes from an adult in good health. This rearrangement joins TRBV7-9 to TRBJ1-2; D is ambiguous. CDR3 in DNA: TGTGCCAGCAGTCAAGGGTTTGGCTACACCTTC. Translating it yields CASSQGFGYTF.